Sequencing of this T cell receptor beta chain was carried out in a study of T cells expressing NK-cell markers. Background on the study: The TCR beta repertoires originated in sorted CD3+CD56+NKG2C+, CD3+CD56+NKG2C- and CD3+CD56-NKG2C+ T cells. The authors sequenced eight donors, of whom seven were HCMV-seropositive and one was seronegative.

TCRdb reprocessed the 5' RACE reads and stores each CDR3 protein as one record, lacking DNA. The sample holds approximately 170,000 distinct CDR3 sequences. This CDR3 has 15 residues. CDR1 MGHRA and CDR2 YSYEKL come from the germline V gene. On this clonotype itself: Its antigen is still unknown.

Findings of the study overall: In a group of several donors, dominant NKG2C+ clonotypes represented about 1.0-7.5% of CD8+ T cells. Researchers report these clonotypes also headed the CD3+CD56-NKG2C+ fraction in four donors.

The sample was blood T cells: a sorted CD56 or NKG2C T cell subset, CD4+ or CD8+ T cells, or bulk PBMC T cells (not recorded which). The receptor's source is a man aged 18-70 years in good health. The chain links TRBV4-1 to TRBJ2-7; the D call from TCRdb, TRBD2, cannot be confirmed without DNA. CDR3 loop: CASSQVKGSLYEQYF.